A single T cell receptor (beta chain) is shown here with its context. The antigen is undetermined. This sample was taken from a study of graft-versus-host responses after intestinal transplantation. Study-level information: Every one of the recipients received anti-thymocyte globulin induction and afterwards took tacrolimus and steroids for around 3 years.

The germline CDR1 and CDR2 sequences are SGHDT and YYEEEE. The V gene end was trimmed by 2 bases and the J gene end by 7 bases; junction bases not matched to a gene: 1. CDR3 size: 12 residues. General observations from the study: Detected in recipient marrow were GvH clones, some of which were first observed in ileum or blood. Subjects displaying graft-donor T cell macrochimerism possessed elevated graft-versus-host to host-versus-graft clonal ratios inside allografts.

Assay used: immunoSEQ multiplex PCR; TCRdb lists only in-frame clones, some missing. The sample shows tens of thousands of clones, around 94% of them seen only once. V and J are TRBV5-6 and TRBJ1-2, with TRBD1 identical over 8 bases. Material: PBMCs, obtained 16 days after intestinal transplant. This sequence originates from a human patient who received an intestinal transplant, so some T cells may come from the graft donor. The DNA for the CDR3 is TGTGCCAGCAGCTTCGGGACAGGTGGCTACACCTTC. It translates to CASSFGTGGYTF.